A single TCR beta chain is shown here with its context. This record comes from a study of preoperative IRX-2 immunotherapy in early breast cancer. Germline CDR1 is SGHDN and CDR2 is FVKESK. V dropped 4 bases and J dropped 0 bases, with 9 bases sitting between them. The CDR3 consists of 14 residues. The repertoire was sequenced with immunoSEQ multiplex PCR; TCRdb's copy has only in-frame clones and lacks some. The data hold about 5,300 clones, with roughly 70% observed a single time. Treatment of the sample: preoperative locoregional IRX-2 cytokine immunotherapy. Samples came from a phase Ib trial of preoperative locoregional IRX-2 cytokine immunotherapy.

The chain has TRBV14 and TRBJ1-1; the D is unclear. Sequencing was performed on tumor tissue, taken before IRX-2 immunotherapy. This sequence originates from a human donor with breast cancer. CDR3 sequence: CASSRAGMNTEAFF. CDR3 sequence (DNA): TGTGCCAGCAGCCGGGCGGGAATGAACACTGAAGCTTTCTTT.